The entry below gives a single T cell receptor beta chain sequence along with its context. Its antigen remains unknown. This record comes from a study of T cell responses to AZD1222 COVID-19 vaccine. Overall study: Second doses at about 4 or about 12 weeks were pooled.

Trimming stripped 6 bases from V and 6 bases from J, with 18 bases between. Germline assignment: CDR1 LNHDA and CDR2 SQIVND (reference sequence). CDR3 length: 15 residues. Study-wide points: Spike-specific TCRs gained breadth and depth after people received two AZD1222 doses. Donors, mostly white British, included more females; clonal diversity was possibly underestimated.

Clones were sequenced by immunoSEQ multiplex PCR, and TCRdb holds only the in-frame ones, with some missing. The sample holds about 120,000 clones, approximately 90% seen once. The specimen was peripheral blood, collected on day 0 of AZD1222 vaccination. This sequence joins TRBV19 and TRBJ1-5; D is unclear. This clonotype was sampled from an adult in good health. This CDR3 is CASRRTPAVGQPQHF. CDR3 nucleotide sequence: TGTGCCAGTAGGAGGACCCCTGCCGTCGGTCAGCCCCAGCATTTT.